This is a list of T cell receptor beta chains from one sample in a study of spatial heterogeneity in lung cancer. In TCRdb, the 5' RACE reads were re-called with MiXCR into one record per CDR3 protein. The sample contains 4,500 to 5,500 distinct CDR3 sequences, over 8% of which appear only once. The specimen comprised lung tumor tissue, sampled at surgery. The receptors shown here come from a female donor with early-stage non-small cell lung cancer. The CDR3 runs from the conserved cysteine through the conserved F or W. A D gene is named only where the DNA matches it firmly. Expanded clones are given a class, and other clones once, few, many or no size at all.

j_gene,d_gene,v_gene,abundance,CDR3nt,CDR3aa
TRBJ2-2,TRBD2,TRBV6-5,medium-sized,TGTGCCAGCAGTTACGGAACCGGGAGGGCCTTCACCGGGGAGCTGTTTTTT,CASSYGTGRAFTGELFF
TRBJ2-2,-,TRBV21-1,few,TGTGCCAGCCACAGAGACACCGGGGAGCTGTTTTTT,CASHRDTGELFF
TRBJ2-3,-,TRBV19,medium-sized,TGTGCCAGTAGTTCTACCGCTAGAAGCACAGATACGCAGTATTTT,CASSSTARSTDTQYF
TRBJ2-7,-,TRBV4-2,many,TGTGCCAGCAGCCAAGATAGTGGGTACGAGCAGTACTTC,CASSQDSGYEQYF
TRBJ2-5,TRBD1,TRBV28,few,TGTGCCAGCAGTTTATTCGACAGGGAAGAGACCCAGTACTTC,CASSLFDREETQYF
TRBJ2-3,TRBD2,TRBV5-5,medium-sized,TGTGCCAGCAGCTTTAGGGCGGGGGGTGGCACAGATACGCAGTATTTT,CASSFRAGGGTDTQYF
TRBJ1-2,-,TRBV28,medium-sized,TGTGCCAGCAGTCCTCAGACAGGTCTTTTTGGCTACACCTTC,CASSPQTGLFGYTF
TRBJ2-4,TRBD1,TRBV5-1,-,TGCGCCAGCAGCCCCCGCGGACAGGACAAAAACATTCAGTACTTC,CASSPRGQDKNIQYF
TRBJ2-5,-,TRBV20-1,-,TGCAGTGCTAGTCAGGGGCGAGGAGAGACCCAGTACTTC,CSASQGRGETQYF
TRBJ2-7,-,TRBV5-6,-,TGTGCCAGCAGCGCCAACTACGAGCAGTACTTC,CASSANYEQYF
TRBJ2-2,-,TRBV21-1,few,TGTGCCAGCAGCCCGGGACAAGAGAACACCGGGGAGCTGTTTTTT,CASSPGQENTGELFF
TRBJ2-4,-,TRBV20-1,many,TGCAGTGCCAGAGGTCTCCATCTTCCCAAAAACATTCAGTACTTC,CSARGLHLPKNIQYF
TRBJ2-7,TRBD2,TRBV28,-,TGTGCCAGCAGTCTTTCCGCGGGAGTAGGAGGAGAGCAGTACTTC,CASSLSAGVGGEQYF
TRBJ1-1,-,TRBV6-6,many,TGTGCCAGCAGCCCACTCCGGGGGGGGGAAGCTTTCTTT,CASSPLRGGEAFF
TRBJ1-1,TRBD1,TRBV7-8,medium-sized,TGTGCCAGCAGCCTCCTGGGACAGGGGGGAGAAGCTTTCTTT,CASSLLGQGGEAFF
TRBJ2-2,-,TRBV6-1,medium-sized,TGTGCCAGCAGTGCCGCCGGACGGTGGGGCACCGGGGAGCTGTTTTTT,CASSAAGRWGTGELFF
TRBJ2-3,TRBD1,TRBV25-1,many,TGTGCCAGCAGTTCCCGGACAGGGGGGGGCCCTAGCACAGATACGCAGTATTTT,CASSSRTGGGPSTDTQYF
TRBJ1-2,-,TRBV6-5,many,TGTGCCAGCAGTCCCTCCCCAGGAAGAATTGGCTACACCTTC,CASSPSPGRIGYTF
TRBJ2-4,-,TRBV6-1,medium-sized,TGTGCCAGCATGGGGGGACATCCCAAAAACATTCAGTACTTC,CASMGGHPKNIQYF
TRBJ2-3,TRBD2,TRBV4-3,many,TGCGCCAGCAGCCAAGATGGACTAGCGGGAGGGCCCGGGAGAAATACGCAGTATTTT,CASSQDGLAGGPGRNTQYF
TRBJ2-7,TRBD1,TRBV28,medium-sized,TGTGCCAGCAGTCCGACAGGGTCCTACGAGCAGTACTTC,CASSPTGSYEQYF
TRBJ2-4,TRBD2,TRBV30,many,TGTGCCTGGAGTGAACTAGCGGGGGCGGGGAACATTCAGTACTTC,CAWSELAGAGNIQYF
TRBJ2-1,TRBD2,TRBV7-2,many,TGTGCCAGCAGCCCTAGCGGGAGGAGAGGGTCCTACAATGAGCAGTTCTTC,CASSPSGRRGSYNEQFF
TRBJ1-2,-,TRBV14,medium-sized,TGTGCCAGCAGCCAAGCCTCCCCGAGGGGTGGGTATGGCTACACCTTC,CASSQASPRGGYGYTF
TRBJ2-1,TRBD2,TRBV4-3,-,TGCGCCAGCAGCCAAAGGACTAGCGGGCCGAGCTCCTACAATGAGCAGTTCTTC,CASSQRTSGPSSYNEQFF
TRBJ2-5,-,TRBV5-1,-,TGCGCCAGCAGCCCTACCGCTCCTAATAGCGGGACCCAGTACTTC,CASSPTAPNSGTQYF
TRBJ2-7,-,TRBV9,-,TGTGCCAGCAGCGTGCTGGGGACCAGCTCCTACGAGCAGTACTTC,CASSVLGTSSYEQYF
TRBJ2-3,-,TRBV19,-,TGTGCCAGTACCCTCCGTGCTAGCACAGATACGCAGTATTTT,CASTLRASTDTQYF
TRBJ2-2,TRBD1,TRBV29-1,-,TGCAGCGGTCGACAGGGCAACACCGGGGAGCTGTTTTTT,CSGRQGNTGELFF
TRBJ1-6,-,TRBV20-1,-,TGCAGTGCTAGAGAGTTAGATTTGCTCTCCTATAATTCACCCCTCCACTTT,CSARELDLLSYNSPLHF
TRBJ2-1,-,TRBV15,many,TGTGCCACCAGCAGTCTGGAGGATGAGCAGTTCTTC,CATSSLEDEQFF
TRBJ2-3,-,TRBV5-4,many,TGTGCCAGCAGCTTGAGTGGTCTGGGGGCGAAGGCAGATACGCAGTATTTT,CASSLSGLGAKADTQYF
TRBJ1-5,-,TRBV6-2/TRBV6-3,medium-sized,TGTGCCAGCAGATCAGGGACATCCGGTCAGCCCCAGCATTTT,CASRSGTSGQPQHF
TRBJ2-2,TRBD1,TRBV5-6,medium-sized,TGTGCCAGCAGACAGGGACAGACGAACACCGGGGAGCTGTTTTTT,CASRQGQTNTGELFF
TRBJ1-6,-,TRBV7-2,medium-sized,TGTGCCAGCAGCTTAGGGAGGGTTGCGCCCCTCCACTTT,CASSLGRVAPLHF
TRBJ2-4,-,TRBV11-2,medium-sized,TGTGCCAGCAGCCAGGACAGAAACATTCAGTACTTC,CASSQDRNIQYF